The 15 T cell receptor beta chains reported below all come from one sample, sequenced in a study of blood T cell repertoires in COVID-19. Assay used: immunoSEQ multiplex PCR; TCRdb lists only in-frame clones, some missing. The sample yields 95,000 to 150,000 clones, about four fifths seen once. Sequenced input: peripheral blood. The receptors shown here come from a man between 60 and 70 years old with active or convalescent COVID-19.

The genes are TRBV20-1 and TRBJ1-2; 9 bases line up with TRBD1. The CDR3 totals 17 residues. Germline V gene lookup returns CDR1 DFQATT and CDR2 SNEGSKA (reference sequence). Trimming at V came to 3 bases and at J to 2 bases, leaving 13 bases not matched to a gene. The CDR3 nucleotides are TGCAGTGCTAGTACCGGGACAGGGAATGGGGGCAACTATGGCTACACCTTC. Translated: CSASTGTGNGGNYGYTF.

The rearrangement joins TRBV5-1 to TRBJ2-4; weak D call: TRBD1 (5 bases). Trimming shortened V by 5 bases and J by 7 bases, and 16 bases separated the two germline ends. The CDR3 contains 14 residues. The germline CDR1 and CDR2 sequences are SGHRS and YFSETQ. The CDR3 reads CASSFAGLRNIQYF. Written as DNA, the CDR3 is TGCGCCAGCAGTTTTGCAGGGCTCAGGAACATTCAGTACTTC.

The chain joins TRBV3-1 (or the pseudogene TRBV3-2) to TRBJ2-3; the match to TRBD1 covers 7 bases. The V gene end was trimmed by 3 bases and the J gene end by 6 bases; junction bases not matched to a gene: 3. The CDR3 is made up of 13 amino acids. CDR1 is LGHDT, CDR2 YNNKEL, per germline (reference sequence). The CDR3 DNA follows: TGTGCCAGCAGCCAGGTCAGGGGGGATACGCAGTATTTT. This gives the protein CASSQVRGDTQYF.

This sequence joins TRBV27 and TRBJ1-5; 8 bases align to TRBD1. Germline-derived CDR1 and CDR2 are MNHEY and SMNVEV (reference sequence). V dropped 0 bases and J dropped 6; count of bases not matched to a gene: 4. This CDR3 contains 15 residues. The CDR3 is CASSLSPDRVQPQHF. The CDR3 nucleotides read TGTGCCAGCAGTTTATCTCCGGACAGGGTTCAGCCCCAGCATTTT.

CDR3 residues: CASSISKETQYF. The CDR3 DNA is TGTGCCAGTAGTATATCTAAAGAGACCCAGTACTTC. The rearrangement links TRBV19 to TRBJ2-5, with D unclear. The germline V gene encodes CDR1 LNHDA and CDR2 SQIVND (reference sequence). V lost 2 bases and J lost 3, with 4 bases in between. The CDR3 is 12 amino acids.

CDR3 residues: CASSWGGSGTEAFF. DNA for the CDR3: TGTGCCAGCAGCTGGGGGGGGTCGGGCACTGAAGCTTTCTTT. This chain links TRBV27 with TRBJ1-1; D might be TRBD1 (5 bases). V was clipped by 6 bases and J by 4 bases, with 15 bases between them. CDR1 and CDR2 from the germline V gene are MNHEY and SMNVEV (reference sequence). CDR3 length: 14 amino acids.

The chain uses TRBV5-1 and TRBJ2-7; 8 positions match TRBD1. Germline V gives CDR1 SGHRS, CDR2 YFSETQ. V lost 6 bases, J lost 2 bases, and 4 bases stayed unmatched. The CDR3 covers 13 residues. CDR3 region: CASTTQGAYEQYF. The CDR3 nucleotides are TGCGCCAGCACAACACAGGGGGCCTACGAGCAGTACTTC.

This clone was counted a few times. The chain combines TRBV2 with TRBJ2-7, with unresolved D. The V gene's germline CDR1 is SNHLY and CDR2 FYNNEI. V was trimmed by 4 bases and J by 4 bases, leaving 5 bases between them. This CDR3 spans 11 amino acids. The CDR3 reads CASSAQYEQYF. The CDR3 region has the DNA TGTGCCAGCAGTGCCCAATACGAGCAGTACTTC.

The chain has TRBV19 and TRBJ2-7, with 8 bases fitting TRBD1. V was clipped by 3 bases and J by 6 bases; unmatched bases: 10. In germline, CDR1 is LNHDA, CDR2 SQIVND (reference sequence). The length of the CDR3 is 15 residues. DNA of the CDR3: TGTGCCAGTAGTATCGGCTGGACAGGGTCCGCCGAGCAGTACTTC. Protein sequence: CASSIGWTGSAEQYF. Full variable domain (missing parts from reference TRBV19 and TRBJ2-7): DGGITQSPKYLFRKEGQNVTLSCEQNLNHDAMYWYRQDPGQGLRLIYYSQIVNDFQKGDIAEGYSVSREKKESFPLTVTSAQKNPTAFYLCASSIGWTGSAEQYFGPGTRLTVT.

The chain employs TRBV12-5 and TRBJ2-2; TRBD2 aligns across 13 bases. The CDR3 sequence is 17 residues long. Germline CDR1 reads LGHNT; CDR2 reads FRNRAP. V shed 0 bases and J 5 bases; nucleotides not matched to a gene: 3. The CDR3 protein is CASGLVLAGGPTGELFF. The CDR3 DNA reads as TGTGCTAGTGGTTTGGTACTAGCGGGAGGGCCAACCGGGGAGCTGTTTTTT.

The V call is TRBV14, the J call TRBJ2-3; TRBD1 aligns across 7 bases. V was pared by 1 base and J by 1 base, with 8 bases of the junction left unmatched. CDR1 and CDR2 (germline): SGHDN, FVKESK. CDR3 length: 17 residues. The chain's CDR3 is CASSQVRPGTGTDTQYF. In DNA form, the CDR3 reads TGTGCCAGCAGCCAAGTCAGGCCCGGGACAGGCACAGATACGCAGTATTTT.

V gene TRBV7-2 combines with J gene TRBJ1-2, with a tentative D call TRBD1 (6 bases). V lost 5 bases and J 5 bases, leaving 9 bases between the germline ends. The CDR3 loop spans 12 amino acids. The germline gives CDR1 SGHTA, CDR2 FQGNSA. In DNA, the CDR3 is TGTGCCAGCAGCCCAAGGGGGTATGGCTACACCTTC. It translates to CASSPRGYGYTF.

This clone came up many times. The same CDR3 arises from other DNA sequences in this sample as well. The rearrangement links TRBV20-1 to TRBJ2-7; D unresolved. The V end lost 1 base, the J end lost 2 bases, and 3 bases lay between the germline ends. Germline CDR1 DFQATT, CDR2 SNEGSKA (reference sequence). The CDR3 has 11 residues. This chain's CDR3 is CSARATYEQYF. CDR3 in DNA: TGCAGTGCTAGAGCAACCTACGAGCAGTACTTC.

The CDR3 here is CASTQQRGEKLFF. In DNA form, the CDR3 reads TGTGCCAGCACACAGCAACGGGGTGAAAAACTGTTTTTT. The chain has TRBV6-5 and TRBJ1-4, with D uncertain. The V end lost 7 bases, the J end lost 7 bases, and 13 bases lay between the germline ends. The CDR3 sequence is 13 residues long. Germline CDR1 MNHEY, CDR2 SVGAGI.

In its sample, this clone was seen a few times. V is TRBV7-2 and J is TRBJ2-7, with 9 bases identical to TRBD2. Germline CDR1 reads SGHTA; CDR2 reads FQGNSA. Trimming took 3 bases from V and 1 from J; bases not matched to a gene: 4. The CDR3 totals 15 residues. In DNA form, the CDR3 reads TGTGCCAGCAGCTTCCGGACTAGCGTTTCCTACGAGCAGTACTTC. Amino acid sequence: CASSFRTSVSYEQYF.